The rows below give T cell receptor beta chains drawn from one sample of a study of shared clonotypes between healthy human individuals. This table comes from immunoSEQ multiplex PCR, and its TCRdb copy is limited to in-frame clones, with some not included. The profile covers 1.6 million or so clones, with roughly 95% appearing a single time and 1% to 1.5% taken by the ten largest. The sequenced sample was naive CD4+ T cells sorted from blood. These receptors came from a man aged 30 to 45 in good health. Both conserved end residues are part of each CDR3. A D gene is named only where the DNA matches it firmly. Not every row has a clone size; where given, it reads once, few, many or a size class.

d_call: -
v_call: TRBV7-2
clone_size: few
j_call: TRBJ2-1
cdr3_aa: CASSLEGGLAGRNEQFF
cdr3_nt: TGTGCCAGCAGCTTAGAAGGAGGGTTGGCAGGGCGAAATGAGCAGTTCTTC

d_call: -
v_call: TRBV20-1
clone_size: -
j_call: TRBJ1-4
cdr3_aa: CSARGREKLFF
cdr3_nt: TGCAGTGCTAGGGGCAGGGAAAAACTGTTTTTT

d_call: -
v_call: TRBV10-1
clone_size: -
j_call: TRBJ2-5
cdr3_aa: CASSEGIGKTQYF
cdr3_nt: TGCGCCAGCAGTGAAGGAATTGGAAAGACCCAGTACTTC

d_call: -
v_call: TRBV2
clone_size: -
j_call: TRBJ2-7
cdr3_aa: CASKSVEYEQYF
cdr3_nt: TGTGCCAGCAAGAGTGTGGAGTACGAGCAGTACTTC

d_call: -
v_call: TRBV5-1
clone_size: once
j_call: TRBJ2-1
cdr3_aa: CASSLDVFDYNEQFF
cdr3_nt: TGCGCCAGCAGCTTGGACGTGTTCGACTACAATGAGCAGTTCTTC

d_call: -
v_call: TRBV5-4
clone_size: -
j_call: TRBJ2-6
cdr3_aa: CAGSQGLGGSGANVLTF
cdr3_nt: TGTGCCGGCAGCCAAGGGCTGGGCGGCTCTGGGGCCAACGTCCTGACTTTC

d_call: -
v_call: TRBV30
clone_size: -
j_call: TRBJ2-3
cdr3_aa: CAWSVLDTQYF
cdr3_nt: TGTGCCTGGAGTGTCTTGGATACGCAGTATTTT

d_call: TRBD1
v_call: TRBV27
clone_size: -
j_call: TRBJ2-1
cdr3_aa: CASSFRQGPLYNEQFF
cdr3_nt: TGTGCCAGCAGTTTTCGACAGGGACCCCTTTACAATGAGCAGTTCTTC

d_call: -
v_call: TRBV5-1
clone_size: -
j_call: TRBJ2-7
cdr3_aa: CASSMEYEQYF
cdr3_nt: TGCGCCAGCAGCATGGAGTACGAGCAGTACTTC

d_call: TRBD2
v_call: TRBV4-3
clone_size: -
j_call: TRBJ2-7
cdr3_aa: CASSQGGLLTYEQYF
cdr3_nt: TGCGCCAGCAGCCAAGGGGGACTACTCACCTACGAGCAGTACTTC

d_call: -
v_call: TRBV28
clone_size: once
j_call: TRBJ1-5
cdr3_aa: CASNPGGGYNDQHF
cdr3_nt: TGTGCCAGCAATCCCGGGGGGGGGTATAATGACCAGCATTTT

d_call: TRBD1
v_call: TRBV2
clone_size: -
j_call: TRBJ2-7
cdr3_aa: CASSLGTVSYEQYF
cdr3_nt: TGTGCCAGCAGCCTCGGGACAGTATCCTACGAGCAGTACTTC

d_call: -
v_call: TRBV2
clone_size: once
j_call: TRBJ2-5
cdr3_aa: CASSAQGGQETQYF
cdr3_nt: TGTGCCAGCAGTGCGCAGGGGGGTCAAGAGACCCAGTACTTC

d_call: -
v_call: TRBV18
clone_size: -
j_call: TRBJ1-4
cdr3_aa: CASLTGHGEKLFF
cdr3_nt: TGTGCCAGCCTAACAGGACATGGGGAAAAACTGTTTTTT

d_call: TRBD2
v_call: TRBV27
clone_size: -
j_call: TRBJ2-1
cdr3_aa: CASSIRTSNSNEQFF
cdr3_nt: TGTGCCAGCAGTATCAGGACTAGTAATTCCAATGAGCAGTTCTTC

d_call: TRBD1
v_call: TRBV5-1
clone_size: -
j_call: TRBJ2-1
cdr3_aa: CASSRDRTSYNEQFF
cdr3_nt: TGCGCCAGCAGCCGGGACAGGACCTCCTACAATGAGCAGTTCTTC

d_call: -
v_call: TRBV10-2
clone_size: -
j_call: TRBJ1-1
cdr3_aa: CASRIGQTNTEAFF
cdr3_nt: TGCGCCAGCAGGATTGGACAGACGAACACTGAAGCTTTCTTT

d_call: -
v_call: TRBV9
clone_size: -
j_call: TRBJ2-2
cdr3_aa: CASSVLSRLSNTGELFF
cdr3_nt: TGTGCCAGCAGCGTACTAAGTAGACTTTCTAACACCGGGGAGCTGTTTTTT

d_call: -
v_call: TRBV5-1
clone_size: few
j_call: TRBJ2-5
cdr3_aa: CASSFGGPQETQYF
cdr3_nt: TGCGCCAGCAGCTTTGGGGGGCCCCAAGAGACCCAGTACTTC

d_call: TRBD2
v_call: TRBV28
clone_size: once
j_call: TRBJ2-1
cdr3_aa: CASSFVYRAGALYNEQFF
cdr3_nt: TGTGCCAGCAGTTTCGTCTATCGAGCGGGAGCCCTATACAATGAGCAGTTCTTC

d_call: -
v_call: TRBV9
clone_size: -
j_call: TRBJ1-1
cdr3_aa: CASSPHGASDRNTEAFF
cdr3_nt: TGTGCCAGCAGCCCTCACGGGGCTTCGGACAGGAACACTGAAGCTTTCTTT

d_call: -
v_call: TRBV5-1
clone_size: -
j_call: TRBJ1-5
cdr3_aa: CASSLGPGGNQPQHF
cdr3_nt: TGCGCCAGCAGCTTGGGACCGGGGGGCAATCAGCCCCAGCATTTT

d_call: -
v_call: TRBV9
clone_size: -
j_call: TRBJ2-2
cdr3_aa: CASSVGGGLETGELFF
cdr3_nt: TGTGCCAGCAGCGTAGGTGGGGGCTTAGAGACCGGGGAGCTGTTTTTT

d_call: -
v_call: TRBV5-5
clone_size: once
j_call: TRBJ1-1
cdr3_aa: CASRRDGGTEAFF
cdr3_nt: TGTGCCAGCAGAAGAGACGGGGGCACTGAAGCTTTCTTT

d_call: -
v_call: TRBV9
clone_size: -
j_call: TRBJ2-3
cdr3_aa: CASSPLTGAILPDTQYF
cdr3_nt: TGTGCCAGCAGCCCTCTCACGGGGGCTATTTTACCGGATACGCAGTATTTT

d_call: -
v_call: TRBV10-2
clone_size: -
j_call: TRBJ1-1
cdr3_aa: CASSERTIRDTEAFF
cdr3_nt: TGCGCCAGCAGTGAGAGGACAATCAGGGACACTGAAGCTTTCTTT

d_call: TRBD2
v_call: TRBV19
clone_size: -
j_call: TRBJ2-7
cdr3_aa: CASSIPSGRASEQYF
cdr3_nt: TGTGCCAGTAGTATCCCCAGCGGGAGGGCGTCTGAGCAGTACTTC

d_call: TRBD1
v_call: TRBV2
clone_size: -
j_call: TRBJ2-7
cdr3_aa: CASTGAGNYEQYF
cdr3_nt: TGTGCCAGTACAGGGGCAGGAAACTACGAGCAGTACTTC